This T cell receptor beta chain was recovered during a study of T cells after yellow fever vaccination. Study-level points and caveats: Re-detected after boosting: most primary clones, more than 95% of CD4 and about 90% of CD8. Weaker in magnitude, the secondary response showed a faster peak on day 5 versus 15. The study noted that FACS-sorted repertoires could contain abundant clonotypes contaminating from the bulk population.

This CDR3 region has 14 residues. Per germline, CDR1 DFQATT and CDR2 SNEGSKA (reference sequence). Trimming pared 3 bases from V and 0 bases from J, leaving 10 bases between. For TCR, cDNA came from 5'RACE template switching, which added a universal primer site and UMIs. TCRdb analysed the 5' RACE reads with MiXCR anew, one entry per CDR3 protein. This sample carries about 260,000 distinct CDR3 sequences, roughly 5% of them seen once, and the ten largest clones take around 3.5%. In its sample, this clonotype was seen a few times. Its antigen is unidentified. The sequence was obtained from a man aged 18 to 29 who received the YFV17D yellow fever vaccine. The specimen was CD4+ T cells sorted from PBMCs, collected on the day of the yellow fever booster vaccination. The V gene is TRBV20-1, the J gene TRBJ2-3; perhaps TRBD2 as D (5 bases). CDR3 protein: CSARRAQSTDTQYF. CDR3 nucleotides: TGCAGTGCTAGGCGGGCACAAAGCACAGATACGCAGTATTTT.